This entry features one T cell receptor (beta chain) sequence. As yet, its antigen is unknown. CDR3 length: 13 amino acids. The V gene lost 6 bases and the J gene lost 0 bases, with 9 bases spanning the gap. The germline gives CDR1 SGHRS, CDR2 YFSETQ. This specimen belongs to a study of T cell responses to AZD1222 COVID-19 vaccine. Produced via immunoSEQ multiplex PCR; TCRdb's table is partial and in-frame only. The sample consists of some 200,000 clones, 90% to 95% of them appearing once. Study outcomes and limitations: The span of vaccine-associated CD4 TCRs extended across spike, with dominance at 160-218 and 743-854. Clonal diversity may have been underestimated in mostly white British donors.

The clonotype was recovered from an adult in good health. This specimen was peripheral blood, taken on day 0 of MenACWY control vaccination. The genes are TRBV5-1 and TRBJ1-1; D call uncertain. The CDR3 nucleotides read TGCGCCAGCATCAACCAGATGAACACTGAAGCTTTCTTT. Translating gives CASINQMNTEAFF.